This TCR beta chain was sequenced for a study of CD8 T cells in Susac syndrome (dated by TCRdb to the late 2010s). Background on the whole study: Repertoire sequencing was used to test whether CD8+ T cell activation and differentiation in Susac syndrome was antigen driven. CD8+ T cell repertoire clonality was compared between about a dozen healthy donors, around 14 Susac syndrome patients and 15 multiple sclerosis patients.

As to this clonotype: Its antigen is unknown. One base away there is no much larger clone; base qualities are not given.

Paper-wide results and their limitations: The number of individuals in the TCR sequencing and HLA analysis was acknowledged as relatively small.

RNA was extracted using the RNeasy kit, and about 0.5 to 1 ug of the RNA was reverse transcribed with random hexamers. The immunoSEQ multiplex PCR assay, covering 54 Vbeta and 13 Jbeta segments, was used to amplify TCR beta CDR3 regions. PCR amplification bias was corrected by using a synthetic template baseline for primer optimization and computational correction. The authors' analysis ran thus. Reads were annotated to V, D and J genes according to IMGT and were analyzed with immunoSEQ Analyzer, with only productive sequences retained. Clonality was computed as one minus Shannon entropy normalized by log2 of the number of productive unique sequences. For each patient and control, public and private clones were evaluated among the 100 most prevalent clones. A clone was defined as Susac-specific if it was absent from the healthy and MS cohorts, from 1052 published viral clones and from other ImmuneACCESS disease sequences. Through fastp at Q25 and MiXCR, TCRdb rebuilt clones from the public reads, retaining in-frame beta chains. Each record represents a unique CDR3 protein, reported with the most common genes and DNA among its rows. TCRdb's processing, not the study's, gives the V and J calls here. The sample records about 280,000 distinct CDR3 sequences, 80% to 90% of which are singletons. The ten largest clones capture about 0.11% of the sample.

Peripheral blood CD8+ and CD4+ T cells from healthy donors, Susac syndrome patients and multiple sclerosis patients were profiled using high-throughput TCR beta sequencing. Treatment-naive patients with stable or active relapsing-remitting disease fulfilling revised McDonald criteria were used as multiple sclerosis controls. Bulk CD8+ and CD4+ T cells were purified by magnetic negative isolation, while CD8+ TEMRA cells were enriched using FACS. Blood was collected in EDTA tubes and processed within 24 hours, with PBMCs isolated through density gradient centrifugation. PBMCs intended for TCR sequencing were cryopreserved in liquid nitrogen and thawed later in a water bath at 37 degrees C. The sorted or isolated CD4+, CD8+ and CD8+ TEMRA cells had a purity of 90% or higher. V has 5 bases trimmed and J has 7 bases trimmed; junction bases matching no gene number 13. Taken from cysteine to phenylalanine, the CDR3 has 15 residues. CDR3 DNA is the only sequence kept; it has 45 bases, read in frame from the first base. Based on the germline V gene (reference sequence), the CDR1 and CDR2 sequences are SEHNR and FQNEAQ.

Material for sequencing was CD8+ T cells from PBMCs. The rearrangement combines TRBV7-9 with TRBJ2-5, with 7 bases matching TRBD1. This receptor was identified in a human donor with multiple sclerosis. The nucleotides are TGTGCCAGCAGCCCCGAGACAGGGTTCTTTGGGACCCAGTACTTC. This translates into CASSPETGFFGTQYF.